The T cell receptor beta chain under discussion was sequenced for a study of cytomegalovirus exposure and HLA in healthy donors. PCR was performed using 60 Vbeta and 13 Jbeta primers. Profiled with immunoSEQ multiplex PCR; TCRdb holds only in-frame clones, not every one. This repertoire shows 200,000 to 250,000 clones, around 86% found once; its top ten account for 2.7%. Overall study findings and caveats: Among TCR beta chains, those listed as cytomegalovirus-associated numbered over 150. In vitro assays verified that a few CMV-associated chains recognized CMV antigens specifically.

V gave up 4 bases and J gave up 13 bases; unmatched junction bases: 11. This CDR3 is built from 14 residues. CDR1 and CDR2 from the germline V gene are LNHDA and SQIVND (reference sequence). As regards this clone: Its target is not known.

Sequencing was performed on PBMCs. The gene calls are TRBV19 and TRBJ1-4; 8 bases are a match to TRBD1. The sequence came from a woman aged 40 to 50 in good health and CMV-seronegative. This CDR3 reads CASSKGQGTQGLFF. DNA for the CDR3: TGTGCCAGTAGTAAAGGACAGGGAACTCAGGGACTGTTTTTT.